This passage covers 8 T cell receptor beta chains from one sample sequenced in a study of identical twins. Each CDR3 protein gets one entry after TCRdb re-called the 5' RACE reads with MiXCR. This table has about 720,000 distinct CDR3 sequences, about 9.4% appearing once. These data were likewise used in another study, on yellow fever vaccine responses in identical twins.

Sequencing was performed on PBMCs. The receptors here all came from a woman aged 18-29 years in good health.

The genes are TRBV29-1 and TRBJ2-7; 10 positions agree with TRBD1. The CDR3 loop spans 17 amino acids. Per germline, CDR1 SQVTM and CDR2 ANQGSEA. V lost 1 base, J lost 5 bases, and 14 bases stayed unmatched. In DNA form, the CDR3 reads TGCAGCGTTGAAGGGGGGTCTAGGGGGACAGGGGCCGACGAGCAGTACTTC. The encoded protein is CSVEGGSRGTGADEQYF.

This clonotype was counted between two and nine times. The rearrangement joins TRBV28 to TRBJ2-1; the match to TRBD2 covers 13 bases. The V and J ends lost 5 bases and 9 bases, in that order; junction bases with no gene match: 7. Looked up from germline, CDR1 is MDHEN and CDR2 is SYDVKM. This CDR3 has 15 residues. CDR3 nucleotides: TGTGCCAGCAGTCCCCGGACTAGCGGGAGAAGTGAGCAGTTCTTC. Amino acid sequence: CASSPRTSGRSEQFF. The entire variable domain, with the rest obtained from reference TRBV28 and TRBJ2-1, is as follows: DVKVTQSSRYLVKRTGEKVFLECVQDMDHENMFWYRQDPGLGLRLIYFSYDVKMKEKGDIPEGYSVSREKKERFSLILESASTNQTSMYLCASSPRTSGRSEQFFGPGTRLTVL.

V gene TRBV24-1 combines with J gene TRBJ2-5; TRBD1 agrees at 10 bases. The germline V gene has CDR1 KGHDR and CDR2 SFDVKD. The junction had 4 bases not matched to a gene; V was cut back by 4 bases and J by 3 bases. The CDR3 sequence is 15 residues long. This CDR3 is CATSDSGTGEETQYF. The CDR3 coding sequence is TGTGCCACCAGTGACTCCGGGACAGGGGAAGAGACCCAGTACTTC.

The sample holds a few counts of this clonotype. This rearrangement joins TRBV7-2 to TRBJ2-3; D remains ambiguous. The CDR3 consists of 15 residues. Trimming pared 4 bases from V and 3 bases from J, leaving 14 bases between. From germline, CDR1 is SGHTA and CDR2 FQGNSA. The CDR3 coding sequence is TGTGCCAGCAGCTCCCGGCCCCTGGGTACAGATACGCAGTATTTT. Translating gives CASSSRPLGTDTQYF.

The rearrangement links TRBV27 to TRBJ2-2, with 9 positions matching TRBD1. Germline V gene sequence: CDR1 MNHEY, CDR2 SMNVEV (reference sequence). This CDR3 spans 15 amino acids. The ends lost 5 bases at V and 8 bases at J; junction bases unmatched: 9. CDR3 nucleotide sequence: TGTGCCAGCAGTCGGACAGGGGTATTAGGTGGGGAGCTGTTTTTT. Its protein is CASSRTGVLGGELFF.

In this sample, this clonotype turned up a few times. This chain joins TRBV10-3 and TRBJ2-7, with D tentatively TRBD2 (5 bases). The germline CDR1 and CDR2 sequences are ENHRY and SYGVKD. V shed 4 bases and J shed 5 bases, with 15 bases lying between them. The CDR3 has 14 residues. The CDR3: CAISGGLTPHEQYF. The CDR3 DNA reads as TGTGCCATCAGTGGAGGGCTGACCCCCCACGAGCAGTACTTC.

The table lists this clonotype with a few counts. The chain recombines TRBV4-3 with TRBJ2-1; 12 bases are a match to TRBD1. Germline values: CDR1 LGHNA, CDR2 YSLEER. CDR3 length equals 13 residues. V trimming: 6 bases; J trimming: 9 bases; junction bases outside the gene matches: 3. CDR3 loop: CASRGTGGSEQFF. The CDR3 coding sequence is TGCGCCAGCAGAGGGACAGGGGGCAGTGAGCAGTTCTTC.

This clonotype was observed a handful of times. Here the CDR3 DNA reads TGTGCCAGCAGTTTTCTTAGGGCCACTGAAGCTTTCTTT. This sequence encodes CASSFLRATEAFF. This chain joins TRBV12-3 or TRBV12-4 and TRBJ1-1; D is unresolved. The CDR3 has 13 residues. Trimming removed 3 bases at V and 4 bases at J, with 9 bases between.